Reported below is one T cell receptor (beta chain). The data stem from a study of CD8+ T cells in alopecia areata. Investigators isolated RNA and reverse transcribed it into cDNA to act as the sequencing template. Generated by immunoSEQ multiplex PCR, the TCRdb table keeps only in-frame clones and is missing some. The sample includes some 130,000 clones, 49% of them seen just once. Those with alopecia areata gave lesional scalp punch biopsies and peripheral blood. The V gene lost 3 bases and the J gene lost 7 bases, with 20 bases spanning the gap. Germline CDR1 reads SGHRS; CDR2 reads YFSETQ. The CDR3 contains 15 residues.

Sequences were derived from CD8+ T cells sorted from blood, sampled at week 0. This clonotype originated in a human donor with alopecia areata. The chain carries TRBV5-1 and TRBJ2-7; a weak D match, TRBD2 (5 bases). CDR3 residues: CASSSWAAAPGEQYF. The DNA for the CDR3 is TGCGCCAGCAGCTCCTGGGCAGCCGCACCGGGGGAGCAGTACTTC.